This T cell receptor beta chain was observed in a study of CD8 T cells in Susac syndrome. The authors carried out high-throughput sequencing of TCR beta. They applied it to CD8+ and CD4+ T cells obtained from blood. Treatment-naive patients with stable or active relapsing-remitting disease were the multiple sclerosis controls. This clonotype has only one observation. CDR1 is SNHLY, CDR2 FYNNEI, per germline. The CDR3 totals 14 residues. V gave up 8 bases and J gave up 8 bases, with 18 bases separating them. Random hexamers were used to reverse transcribe the RNA input (roughly 0.5 to 1 ug). The authors amplified TCR beta CDR3 across 54 Vbeta and 13 Jbeta using immunoSEQ multiplex PCR. TCRdb called the immunoSEQ multiplex PCR reads again in MiXCR, with one record for every CDR3 protein. The repertoire holds 150,000 to 200,000 distinct CDR3 sequences, with approximately 93% as singletons.

Specimen: CD4+ T cells from PBMCs. The chain employs TRBV2 and TRBJ1-4; the D gene is possibly TRBD1 (6 bases). This TCR derives from a human donor with multiple sclerosis. The CDR3 protein is CASGGGAVPEKLFF. The DNA for the CDR3 is TGTGCCAGCGGAGGGGGGGCAGTTCCAGAAAAACTGTTTTTT.